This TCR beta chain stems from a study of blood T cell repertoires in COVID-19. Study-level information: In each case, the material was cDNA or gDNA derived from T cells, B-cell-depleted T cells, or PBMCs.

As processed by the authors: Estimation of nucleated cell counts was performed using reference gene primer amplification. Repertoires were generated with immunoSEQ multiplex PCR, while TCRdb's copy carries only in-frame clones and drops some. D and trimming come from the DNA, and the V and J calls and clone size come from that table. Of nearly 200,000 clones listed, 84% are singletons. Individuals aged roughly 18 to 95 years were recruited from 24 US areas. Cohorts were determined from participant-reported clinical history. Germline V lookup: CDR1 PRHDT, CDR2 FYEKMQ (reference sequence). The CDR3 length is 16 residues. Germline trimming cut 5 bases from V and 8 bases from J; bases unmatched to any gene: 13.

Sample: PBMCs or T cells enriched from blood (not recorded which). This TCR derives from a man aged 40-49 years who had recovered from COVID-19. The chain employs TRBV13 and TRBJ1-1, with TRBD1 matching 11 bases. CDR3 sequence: CASSPPAGTGGKEAFF. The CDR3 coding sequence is TGTGCCAGCAGCCCACCAGCCGGGACAGGGGGGAAAGAAGCTTTCTTT.